The clone carrying this T cell receptor beta chain was observed a few times. The CDR3 totals 16 residues. V shed 4 bases, J shed 5 bases, and the junction held 13 bases outside the gene matches. Germline-derived CDR1 and CDR2 are SGHTA and FQGNSA. This sample stems from a study of response to subunit inactivated influenza vaccine. TCRdb reprocessed the RT-PCR reads with MiXCR, giving one entry per CDR3 protein. The sample has about 520,000 distinct CDR3 sequences, about 25% seen once. This sequence joins TRBV7-2 and TRBJ1-1; 7 bases line up with TRBD1. The origin of this receptor is a man aged 50 to 59 who received an inactivated influenza vaccine. Material: CD4+ T cells sorted from PBMCs, obtained about 5 days after vaccination. CDR3 sequence: CASSSFRGAPTTEAFF. CDR3 DNA: TGTGCCAGCAGCTCCTTCAGGGGGGCCCCTACAACTGAAGCTTTCTTT.